This entry concerns a single TCR beta chain. This clonotype was seen a handful of times. Its antigen is currently not known. Per-base qualities were not stored, and no clone one base away is much larger. Reads for this sample came from an Illumina MiSeq. TRB rearrangements were amplified by multiplex PCR with BIOMED2 TRB-A/B primer pools. Two consecutive PCRs added Illumina-compatible adapters and 7-nucleotide sample barcodes to the amplicons. Phusion HS II polymerase was used for all library PCRs. The amplicons were purified from gel with the NucleoSpin Gel and PCR Clean-up kit, measured on Qubit, and then pooled at roughly 4 nM. The quality of the amplicon pool was checked on an Agilent 2100 Bioanalyzer prior to Illumina next-generation sequencing. As for how the authors treated the data: Annotation of TRB rearrangements was done in MiXCR 3.0.8 with the default MiXCR reference library. Non-productive reads and sequences with fewer than 2 reads were removed, and each unique CDR3 nucleotide sequence was counted as one clone. R 3.5.1 was used to calculate clonality, diversity, richness and V-J gene usage. GLIPH2 was used to cluster TCRs based on CDR3 similarity, and OLGA was used to calculate the generation probabilities. GLIPH2 clusters were kept only if they contained at least four unique TCR clonotypes found in at least three individuals. The public sequencing data were trimmed at Q25 with fastp and processed into clonotypes with MiXCR by TCRdb, which kept only in-frame beta chains. Rows are combined by CDR3 protein, so each entry shows the most common genes and DNA. What appears here as the V and J calls and clone size reflects TCRdb's work, not the paper's. In all, the sample holds approximately 8,500 distinct CDR3 sequences, and roughly 31% of those were seen once. The top ten hold approximately 5.1% of the sample.

Genomic DNA extracted from blood was used in amounts of roughly 240-500 ng for amplification of TRB repertoires. Germline trimming: 3 bases from V, 1 base from J; junction bases outside gene matches: 4. In the germline V gene, CDR1 corresponds to MNHNS and CDR2 to SASEGT. The CDR3 runs 16 residues from the cysteine to the phenylalanine. Left in the record is the CDR3 DNA by itself, 48 bases read in frame from the first base. The entry originates in a study of T and B cells in COVID-19 patients (dated by TCRdb to the early 2020s). A note on the overall study: Using TRB and IGH repertoire sequencing of peripheral blood, the study characterized adaptive immunity in COVID-19 patients who had active infection or had recovered. Of the roughly 20 patients in the active-infection cohort, about a dozen were critically ill and needed mechanical ventilation or ECMO. Over 7 million TCR sequences were analysed from a TCR and BCR sequence repository that comprised roughly 38 patients and roughly 73 time points. Up to about 9 follow-up blood samples were collected per patient, with some samples spanning different disease stages in the same individual. Patients in the recovered cohort had a median age of almost 35 years, compared with less than 70 years for patients in the active-infection cohort. Two patients belonged to both the recovered and active cohorts because samples were available from active disease and after recovery. The recovered cohort included over 15 patients who contributed 20 to 25 samples, and most of those patients had mild to moderate COVID-19 that was managed on an outpatient basis. An age-matched reference group of a few dozen healthy donors negative for COVID-19 antibodies was used as the comparison for repertoire analyses. In the active-infection cohort, about 90% of the roughly 20 patients had comorbidities linked to unfavorable COVID-19 outcome.

Study-level results and caveats: Strongly skewed TRBV/TRBJ gene usage was reported in patients with COVID-19. Specific T cell subsets (CD4+/Treg/CD8+) and sorted SARS-CoV-2-responsive or tetramer+ T cells had not yet been sequenced, with those experiments still ongoing. A total of some 2,400 exclusive TCR clusters, including approximately 33 low-pGen clusters, were found in the recovered cohort. The cohort was considered too small to assess HLA contributions to COVID-19 susceptibility or severity. Blood samples obtained from mildly ill patients during symptoms, as well as early samples obtained from severe cases, were available only in scarce numbers. TRB repertoires were highly clonal in active COVID-19, whereas diversity and richness at recovery rose above healthy donor levels. It was stated that prospective validation of the reported TCR clusters was required before the clusters could be put to clinical use.

The receptor chain draws on TRBV6-1 and TRBJ1-1; 11 of the junction bases match TRBD1. Sequencing was carried out using blood. This receptor was identified in a human donor who had recovered from COVID-19. Here the CDR3 is given as CASSDPGQGGNTEAFF. The DNA sequence is given as TGTGCCAGCAGTGACCCGGGACAGGGGGGGAACACTGAAGCTTTCTTT.